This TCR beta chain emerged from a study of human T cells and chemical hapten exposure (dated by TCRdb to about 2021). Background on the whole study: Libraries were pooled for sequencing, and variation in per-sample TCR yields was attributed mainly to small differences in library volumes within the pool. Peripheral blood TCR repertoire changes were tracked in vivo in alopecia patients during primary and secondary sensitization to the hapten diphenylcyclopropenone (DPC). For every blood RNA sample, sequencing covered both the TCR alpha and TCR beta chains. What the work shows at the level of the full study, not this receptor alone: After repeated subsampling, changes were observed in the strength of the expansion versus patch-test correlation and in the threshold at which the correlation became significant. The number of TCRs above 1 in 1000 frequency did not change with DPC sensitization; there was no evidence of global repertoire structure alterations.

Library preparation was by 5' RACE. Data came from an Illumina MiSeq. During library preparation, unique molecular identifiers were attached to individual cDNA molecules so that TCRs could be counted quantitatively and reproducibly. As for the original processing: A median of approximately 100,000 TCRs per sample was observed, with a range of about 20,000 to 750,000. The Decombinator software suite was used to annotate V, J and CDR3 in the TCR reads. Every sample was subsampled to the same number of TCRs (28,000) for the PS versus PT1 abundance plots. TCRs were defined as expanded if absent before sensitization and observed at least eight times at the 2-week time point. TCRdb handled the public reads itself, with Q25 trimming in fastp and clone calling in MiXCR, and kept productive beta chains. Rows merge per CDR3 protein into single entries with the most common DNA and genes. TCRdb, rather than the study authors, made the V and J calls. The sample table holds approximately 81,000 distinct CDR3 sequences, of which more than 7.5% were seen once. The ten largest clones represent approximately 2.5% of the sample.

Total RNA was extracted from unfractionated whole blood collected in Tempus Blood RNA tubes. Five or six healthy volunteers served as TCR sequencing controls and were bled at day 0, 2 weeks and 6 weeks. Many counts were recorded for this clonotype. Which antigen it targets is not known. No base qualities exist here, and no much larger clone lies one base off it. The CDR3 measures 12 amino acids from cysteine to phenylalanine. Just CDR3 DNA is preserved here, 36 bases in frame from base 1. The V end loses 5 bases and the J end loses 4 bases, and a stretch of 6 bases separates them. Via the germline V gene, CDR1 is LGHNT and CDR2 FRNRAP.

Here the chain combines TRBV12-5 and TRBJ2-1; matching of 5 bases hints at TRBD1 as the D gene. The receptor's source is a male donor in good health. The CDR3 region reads CASGQGYNEQFF. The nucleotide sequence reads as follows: TGTGCTAGTGGTCAGGGTTACAATGAGCAGTTCTTC.